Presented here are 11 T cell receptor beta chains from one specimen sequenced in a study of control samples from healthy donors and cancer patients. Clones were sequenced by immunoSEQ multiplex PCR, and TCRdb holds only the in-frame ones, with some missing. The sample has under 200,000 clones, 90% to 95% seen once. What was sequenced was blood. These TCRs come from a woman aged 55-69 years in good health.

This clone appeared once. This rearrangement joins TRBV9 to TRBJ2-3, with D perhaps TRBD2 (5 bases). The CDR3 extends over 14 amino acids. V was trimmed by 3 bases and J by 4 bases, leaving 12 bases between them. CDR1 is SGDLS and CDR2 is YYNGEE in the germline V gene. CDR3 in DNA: TGTGCCAGCAGCGCTCCGGGGTGGTCAGATACGCAGTATTTT. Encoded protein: CASSAPGWSDTQYF.

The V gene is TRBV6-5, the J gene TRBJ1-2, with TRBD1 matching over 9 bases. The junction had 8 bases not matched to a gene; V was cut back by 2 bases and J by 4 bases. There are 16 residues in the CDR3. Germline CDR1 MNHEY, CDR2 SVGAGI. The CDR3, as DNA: TGTGCCAGCAGTTACGAGGAGGGACAGGGCGTCTATGGCTACACCTTC. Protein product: CASSYEEGQGVYGYTF.

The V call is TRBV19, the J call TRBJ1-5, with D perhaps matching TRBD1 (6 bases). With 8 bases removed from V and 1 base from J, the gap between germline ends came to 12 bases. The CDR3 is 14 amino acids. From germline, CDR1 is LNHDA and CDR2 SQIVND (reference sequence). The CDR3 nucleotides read TGTGCCAGTCAACAGGGATCGAGCAATCAGCCCCAGCATTTT. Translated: CASQQGSSNQPQHF.

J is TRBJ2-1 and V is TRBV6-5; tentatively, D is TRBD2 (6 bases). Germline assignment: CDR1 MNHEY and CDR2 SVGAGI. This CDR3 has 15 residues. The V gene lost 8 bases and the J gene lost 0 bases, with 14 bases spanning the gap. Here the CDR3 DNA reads TGTGCCAGCGGGAGGCAACAGCTCTCCTACAATGAGCAGTTCTTC. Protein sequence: CASGRQQLSYNEQFF.

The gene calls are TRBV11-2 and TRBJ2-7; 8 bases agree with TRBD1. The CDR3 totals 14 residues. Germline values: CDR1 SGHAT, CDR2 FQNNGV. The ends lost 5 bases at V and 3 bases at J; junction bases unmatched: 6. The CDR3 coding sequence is TGTGCCAGCAGCGAACGACAGGGGAGCTACGAGCAGTACTTC. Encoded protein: CASSERQGSYEQYF.

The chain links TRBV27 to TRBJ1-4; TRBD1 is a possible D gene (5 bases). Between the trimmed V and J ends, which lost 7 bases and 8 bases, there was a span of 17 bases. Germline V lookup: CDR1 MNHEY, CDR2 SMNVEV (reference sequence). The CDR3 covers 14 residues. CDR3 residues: CASTKHGGEEKLFF. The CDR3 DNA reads TGTGCCAGCACCAAGCATGGGGGGGAAGAAAAACTGTTTTTT.

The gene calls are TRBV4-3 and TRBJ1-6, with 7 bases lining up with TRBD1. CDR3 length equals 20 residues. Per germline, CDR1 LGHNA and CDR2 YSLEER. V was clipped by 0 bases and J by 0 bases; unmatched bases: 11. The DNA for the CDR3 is TGCGCCAGCAGCCAAGACCTTATCCGGACAGGACGCTCCTATAATTCACCCCTCCACTTT. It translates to CASSQDLIRTGRSYNSPLHF.

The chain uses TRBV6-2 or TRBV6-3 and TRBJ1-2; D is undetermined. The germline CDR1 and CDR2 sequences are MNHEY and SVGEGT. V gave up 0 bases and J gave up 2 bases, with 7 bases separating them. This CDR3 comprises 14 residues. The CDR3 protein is CASSYSTRNYGYTF. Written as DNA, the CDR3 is TGTGCCAGCAGTTACTCAACCAGGAACTATGGCTACACCTTC.

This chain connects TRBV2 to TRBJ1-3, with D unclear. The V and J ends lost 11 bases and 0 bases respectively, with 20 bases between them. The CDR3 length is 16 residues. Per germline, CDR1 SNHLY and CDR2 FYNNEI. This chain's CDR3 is CARPNTSGHSGNTIYF. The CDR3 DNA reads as TGTGCCCGACCCAACACTTCGGGTCACTCTGGAAACACCATATATTTT. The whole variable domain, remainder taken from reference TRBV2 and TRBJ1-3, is EPEVTQTPSHQVTQMGQEVILRCVPISNHLYFYWYRQILGQKVEFLVSFYNNEISEKSEIFDDQFSVERPDGSNFTLKIRSTKLEDSAMYFCARPNTSGHSGNTIYFGEGSWLTVV.

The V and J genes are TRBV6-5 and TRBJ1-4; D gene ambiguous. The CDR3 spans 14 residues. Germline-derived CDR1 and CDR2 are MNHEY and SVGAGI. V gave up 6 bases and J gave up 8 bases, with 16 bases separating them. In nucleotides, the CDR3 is TGTGCCAGCAGACCCGAGAAAACGTGGGAAAAACTGTTTTTT. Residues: CASRPEKTWEKLFF.

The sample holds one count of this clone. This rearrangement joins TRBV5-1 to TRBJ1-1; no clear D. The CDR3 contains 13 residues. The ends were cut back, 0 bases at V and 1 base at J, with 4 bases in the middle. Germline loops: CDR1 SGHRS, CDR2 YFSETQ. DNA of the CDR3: TGCGCCAGCAGCTTGGAAGGGAACACTGAAGCTTTCTTT. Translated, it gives CASSLEGNTEAFF.